This T cell receptor (beta chain) was captured in a study of blood T cell repertoires in COVID-19. TCRdb keeps only in-frame clones here, not all; method: immunoSEQ multiplex PCR. This table holds approximately 440,000 clones, around 90% found once. The CDR3 has 15 residues. Germline lookup yields CDR1 KGHSH and CDR2 LQKENI. The germline V and J ends were trimmed by 3 bases and 3 bases, with 13 bases remaining between them. The clonotype comes from a woman under 30 who had recovered from COVID-19. This chain connects TRBV18 to TRBJ2-3; possible D gene TRBD1, 8 bases. The sample comprised PBMCs or T cells enriched from blood (not recorded which). The CDR3 loop reads CASSPNRGGTDTQYF. DNA for the CDR3: TGTGCCAGCTCACCCAACAGGGGGGGTACAGATACGCAGTATTTT. Supplemented by reference TRBV18 and TRBJ2-3, the full variable domain reads NAGVMQNPRHLVRRRGQEARLRCSPMKGHSHVYWYRQLPEEGLKFMVYLQKENIIDESGMPKERFSAEFPKEGPSILRIQQVVRGDSAAYFCASSPNRGGTDTQYFGPGTRLTVL.